This note documents a single T cell receptor beta chain sequence. This table comes from immunoSEQ multiplex PCR, and its TCRdb copy is limited to in-frame clones, with some not included. The sample shows about 160,000 clones, under 90% of them seen only once. The source of the sample is a study of blood T cell repertoires in COVID-19. V lost 4 bases to trimming and J lost 3 bases; unmatched junction nucleotides: 5. CDR1 is MNHNS, CDR2 SASEGT, per germline. The CDR3 has 17 residues. The material sequenced was peripheral blood. The receptor was derived from a woman aged 80 or over with active or convalescent COVID-19. The rearrangement joins TRBV6-1 to TRBJ2-4, with TRBD2 matching 14 bases. The DNA of the CDR3 is TGTGCCAGCAGTGTGGGACTAGCGGGAGAGATCAAAAACATTCAGTACTTC. Translated: CASSVGLAGEIKNIQYF.